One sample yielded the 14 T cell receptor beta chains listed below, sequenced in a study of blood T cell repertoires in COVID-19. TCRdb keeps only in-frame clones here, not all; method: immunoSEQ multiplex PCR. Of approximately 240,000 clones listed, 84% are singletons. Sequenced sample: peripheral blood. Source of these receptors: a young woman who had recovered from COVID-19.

The CDR3 coding sequence is TGTGCCAGCAGTTACTCGTCGGTTTACTCTGGAAACACCATATATTTT. This codes for CASSYSSVYSGNTIYF. This sequence joins TRBV6-5 and TRBJ1-3, with D hard to call. With 0 bases removed from V and 0 bases from J, the gap between germline ends came to 9 bases. Germline CDR1 MNHEY, CDR2 SVGAGI. The CDR3 has 16 residues.

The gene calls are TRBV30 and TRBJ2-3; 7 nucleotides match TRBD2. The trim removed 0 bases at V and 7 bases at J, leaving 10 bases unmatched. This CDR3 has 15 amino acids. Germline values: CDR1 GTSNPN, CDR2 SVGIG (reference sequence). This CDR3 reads CAWSVDGWGGNTQYF. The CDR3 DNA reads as TGTGCCTGGAGTGTAGACGGGTGGGGGGGAAATACGCAGTATTTT.

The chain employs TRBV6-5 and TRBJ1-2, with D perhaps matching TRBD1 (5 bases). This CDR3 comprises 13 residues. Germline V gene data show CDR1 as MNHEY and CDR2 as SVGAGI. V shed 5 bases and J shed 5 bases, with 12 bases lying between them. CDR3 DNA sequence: TGTGCCAGCAGTAAGGAACAGGCTTATGGCTACACCTTC. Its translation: CASSKEQAYGYTF.

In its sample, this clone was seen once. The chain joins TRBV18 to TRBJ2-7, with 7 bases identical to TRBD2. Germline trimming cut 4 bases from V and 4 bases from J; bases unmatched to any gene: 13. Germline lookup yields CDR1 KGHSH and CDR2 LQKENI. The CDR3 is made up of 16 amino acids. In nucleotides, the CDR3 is TGTGCCAGCTCACTTTACCATGCGCGGCGGGGGTACGAGCAGTACTTC. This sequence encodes CASSLYHARRGYEQYF.

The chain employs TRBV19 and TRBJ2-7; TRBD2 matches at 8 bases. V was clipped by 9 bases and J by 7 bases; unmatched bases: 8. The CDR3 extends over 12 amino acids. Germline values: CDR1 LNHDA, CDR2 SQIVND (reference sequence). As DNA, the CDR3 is TGTGCCAGCGGGACTAGTCGGTTGGAGCAGTACTTC. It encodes CASGTSRLEQYF.

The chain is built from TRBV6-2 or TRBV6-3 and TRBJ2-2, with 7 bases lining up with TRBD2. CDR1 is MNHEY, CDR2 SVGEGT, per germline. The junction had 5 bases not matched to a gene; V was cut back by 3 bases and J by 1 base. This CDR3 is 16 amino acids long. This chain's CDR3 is CASSYPSGWNTGELFF. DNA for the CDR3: TGTGCCAGCAGTTATCCTAGCGGTTGGAACACCGGGGAGCTGTTTTTT.

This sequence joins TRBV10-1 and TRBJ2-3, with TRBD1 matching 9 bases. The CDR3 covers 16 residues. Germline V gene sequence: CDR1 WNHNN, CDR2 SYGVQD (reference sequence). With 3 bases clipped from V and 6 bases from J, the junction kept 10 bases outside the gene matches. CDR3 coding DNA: TGCGCCAGCAGTGATGGAGCCGGGACAGGGTTCGATACGCAGTATTTT. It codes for CASSDGAGTGFDTQYF.

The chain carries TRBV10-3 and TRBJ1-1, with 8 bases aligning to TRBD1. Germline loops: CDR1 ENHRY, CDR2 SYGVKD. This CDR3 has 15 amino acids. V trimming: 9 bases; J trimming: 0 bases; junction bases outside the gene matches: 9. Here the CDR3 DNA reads TGTGCCATAGGACAGGGAAGCTTAATGAACACTGAAGCTTTCTTT. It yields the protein CAIGQGSLMNTEAFF.

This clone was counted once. The CDR3 bases are TGTGCTAGTGGTTCCCCTACAGGGGCTAGGAACACTGAAGCTTTCTTT. It translates to CASGSPTGARNTEAFF. V and J are TRBV12-5 and TRBJ1-1; 7 bases are shared with TRBD1. J was trimmed by 1 base and V by 4 bases; bases with no gene match: 9. The CDR3 is made up of 16 amino acids. The germline V gene has CDR1 LGHNT and CDR2 FRNRAP.

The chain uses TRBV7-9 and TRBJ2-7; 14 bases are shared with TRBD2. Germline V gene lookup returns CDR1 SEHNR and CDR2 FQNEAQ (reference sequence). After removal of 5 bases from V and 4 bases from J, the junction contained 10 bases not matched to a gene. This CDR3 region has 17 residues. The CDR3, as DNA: TGTGCCAGCAGCCCCAGGGGACTAGCGGGAGCGACATACGAGCAGTACTTC. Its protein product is CASSPRGLAGATYEQYF. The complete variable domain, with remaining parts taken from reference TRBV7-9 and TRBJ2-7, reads DTGVSQNPRHKITKRGQNVTFRCDPISEHNRLYWYRQTLGQGPEFLTYFQNEAQLEKSRLLSDRFSAERPKGSFSTLEIQRTEQGDSAMYLCASSPRGLAGATYEQYFGPGTRLTVT.

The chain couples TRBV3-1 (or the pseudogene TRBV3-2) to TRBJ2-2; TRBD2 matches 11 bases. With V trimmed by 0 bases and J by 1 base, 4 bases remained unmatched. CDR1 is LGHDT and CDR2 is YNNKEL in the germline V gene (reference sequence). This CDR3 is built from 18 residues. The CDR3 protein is CASSQDGLAGGNTGELFF. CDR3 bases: TGTGCCAGCAGCCAAGATGGTCTAGCGGGAGGGAACACCGGGGAGCTGTTTTTT.

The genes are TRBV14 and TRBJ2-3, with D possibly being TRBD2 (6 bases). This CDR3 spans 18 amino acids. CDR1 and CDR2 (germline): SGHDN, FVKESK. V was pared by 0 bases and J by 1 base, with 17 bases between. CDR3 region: CASSQDLAGSWGTDTQYF. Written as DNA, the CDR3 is TGTGCCAGCAGCCAAGATCTGGCGGGAAGTTGGGGCACAGATACGCAGTATTTT.

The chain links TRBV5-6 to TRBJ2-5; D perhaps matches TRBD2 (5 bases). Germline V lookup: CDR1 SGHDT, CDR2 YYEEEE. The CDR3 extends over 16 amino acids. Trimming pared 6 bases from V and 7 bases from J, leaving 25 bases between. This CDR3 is CASKVGLAPERGTQYF. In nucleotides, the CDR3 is TGTGCCAGCAAAGTCGGGCTAGCCCCTGAACGCGGGACCCAGTACTTC.

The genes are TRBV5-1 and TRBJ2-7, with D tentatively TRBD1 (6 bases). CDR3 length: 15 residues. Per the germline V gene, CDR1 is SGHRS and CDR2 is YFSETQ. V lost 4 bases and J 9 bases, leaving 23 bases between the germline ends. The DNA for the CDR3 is TGCGCCAGCAGCGTAACCGGGACATTCCTACGAGTGCAGTACTTC. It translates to CASSVTGTFLRVQYF.